Included here is one T cell receptor beta chain sequence, with context. Its antigen is still unknown. The same CDR3 can be traced to other DNA sequences in this sample. The sample comes from a study of cytomegalovirus exposure and HLA in healthy donors. Researchers ran the PCR with 60 Vbeta and 13 Jbeta primers. Sequenced by immunoSEQ multiplex PCR; TCRdb stores in-frame clones only, minus some. The sample lists hundreds of thousands of clones, 60% to 80% seen once, with approximately 2% in the top ten. Trimming cost V 4 bases and J 4 bases, with 8 bases left between them. The CDR3 sequence is 13 residues long. Germline CDR1 SEHNR, CDR2 FQNEAQ (reference sequence). Study conclusions and caveats: Reports indicated that the classifier achieved high specificity and sensitivity in diagnosing cytomegalovirus status. As a later analysis showed, a missense DCLRE1C variant was linked to trimming of TCR beta V- and J-genes.

Sequencing was performed on PBMCs. The chain uses TRBV7-9 and TRBJ2-1; possibly TRBD2 for D (5 bases). This TCR was recovered from a male donor in good health and CMV-seronegative. The CDR3 DNA is TGTGCCAGCAGCTCCGGAGGTTACAATGAGCAGTTCTTC. It is translated as CASSSGGYNEQFF.